One and the same sample provided the 26 T cell receptor beta chains below, sequenced in a study of shared clonotypes between healthy human individuals. Repertoires were generated with immunoSEQ multiplex PCR, while TCRdb's copy carries only in-frame clones and drops some. This table has 2 million to 3 million clones, 93% appearing once. The sequenced material came from naive CD4+ T cells from PBMCs. Subset noted: CD45RA+ positively selected. All receptors derive from a man in his late teens or twenties in good health. Some clones in this sample may be carry-over from other donors' samples.

The chain recombines TRBV28 with TRBJ2-7; a weak D match, TRBD2 (6 bases). There are 15 residues in the CDR3. Trimming removed 5 bases from V and 0 bases from J, with 14 bases in between. Germline CDR1 is MDHEN and CDR2 is SYDVKM. In DNA, the CDR3 is TGTGCCAGCAGTACTGGGACTCGGAGCTCCTACGAGCAGTACTTC. Translation gives CASSTGTRSSYEQYF. Using reference TRBV28 and TRBJ2-7 for the parts outside the CDR3, the full variable domain is DVKVTQSSRYLVKRTGEKVFLECVQDMDHENMFWYRQDPGLGLRLIYFSYDVKMKEKGDIPEGYSVSREKKERFSLILESASTNQTSMYLCASSTGTRSSYEQYFGPGTRLTVT.

V is TRBV7-9 and J is TRBJ2-3, with D uncertain. V lost 3 bases to trimming and J lost 3 bases, with 22 bases between them. CDR3 length: 18 amino acids. From germline, CDR1 is SEHNR and CDR2 FQNEAQ (reference sequence). CDR3 coding DNA: TGTGCCAGCAGCTTGGGTTTGGCTTCCCTCGGCAATACAGATACGCAGTATTTT. Translating gives CASSLGLASLGNTDTQYF.

J is TRBJ2-7 and V is TRBV2; weak D call: TRBD2 (6 bases). The CDR3 has 14 residues. Germline lookup yields CDR1 SNHLY and CDR2 FYNNEI. V lost 5 bases and J lost 1, with 12 bases in between. CDR3 sequence reads: CASSPGGGSYEQYF. The CDR3 nucleotides read TGTGCCAGCAGTCCGGGCGGAGGGTCCTACGAGCAGTACTTC.

In its sample, this clone was seen once. The genes are TRBV7-2 and TRBJ2-1, with a tentative D call TRBD2 (5 bases). V lost 7 bases and J lost 4, with 14 bases in between. Looked up from germline, CDR1 is SGHTA and CDR2 is FQGNSA. The CDR3 spans 14 residues. CDR3 nucleotides: TGTGCCAGCACCTTTGGACTCACTTACAATGAGCAGTTCTTC. Protein product: CASTFGLTYNEQFF.

The chain has TRBV28 and TRBJ1-3; weak D call: TRBD1 (5 bases). There are 17 residues in the CDR3. V was shortened by 5 bases and J by 4 bases, with 21 bases between the two germline ends. Germline V gene data show CDR1 as MDHEN and CDR2 as SYDVKM. CDR3 bases: TGTGCCAGCAGTCCCCCTCTCGGCAGGGTATACGGAAACACCATATATTTT. It encodes CASSPPLGRVYGNTIYF.

This clone was seen once. The chain links TRBV30 to TRBJ2-6; D gene unclear. From germline, CDR1 is GTSNPN and CDR2 SVGIG (reference sequence). Trimming removed 2 bases from V and 1 base from J, with 6 bases in between. This CDR3 spans 14 amino acids. The DNA for the CDR3 is TGTGCCTGGAGTCCTCGATCTGGGGCCAACGTCCTGACTTTC. Translating it yields CAWSPRSGANVLTF. The full variable domain, with the rest looked up from reference TRBV30 and TRBJ2-6, is SQTIHQWPATLVQPVGSPLSLECTVEGTSNPNLYWYRQAAGRGLQLLFYSVGIGQISSEVPQNLSASRPQDRQFILSSKKLLLSDSGFYLCAWSPRSGANVLTFGAGSRLTVL.

The CDR3: CAAGRWRSVAGELFF. The CDR3 DNA sequence: TGTGCCGCCGGGAGATGGAGGTCAGTCGCCGGGGAGCTGTTTTTT. The gene calls are TRBV28 and TRBJ2-2; TRBD2 might be the D (6 bases). The germline V and J ends were trimmed by 11 bases and 6 bases, with 22 bases remaining between them. This CDR3 spans 15 amino acids. Germline V lookup: CDR1 MDHEN, CDR2 SYDVKM.

The chain recombines TRBV7-9 with TRBJ2-1; D uncertain. The V and J ends lost 3 bases and 7 bases respectively, with 10 bases between them. Germline values: CDR1 SEHNR, CDR2 FQNEAQ (reference sequence). The CDR3 length is 13 residues. As DNA, the CDR3 is TGTGCCAGCAGCTTGGACGGCCGAAATGAGCAGTTCTTC. Its translation is CASSLDGRNEQFF.

In DNA form, the CDR3 reads TGTGCCAGCAGTTTTTACAATAACTATGGCTACACCTTC. It yields the protein CASSFYNNYGYTF. The chain combines TRBV27 with TRBJ1-2, with no clear D. With 3 bases removed from V and 1 base from J, the gap between germline ends came to 6 bases. This CDR3 is built from 13 residues. CDR1 and CDR2 (germline): MNHEY, SMNVEV (reference sequence).

The V call is TRBV4-3, the J call TRBJ2-3; D is ambiguous. The CDR3 is 14 residues long. Germline V gives CDR1 LGHNA, CDR2 YSLEER. Trimming left V 0 bases short and J 3 bases short, with 7 bases between. In nucleotides, the CDR3 is TGCGCCAGCAGCCAAGATCCAAGAACAGATACGCAGTATTTT. It specifies CASSQDPRTDTQYF.

The genes are TRBV19 and TRBJ2-1, with 12 bases fitting TRBD2. The V segment lost 2 bases and the J segment 15 bases; nucleotides outside the gene matches: 2. The germline CDR1 and CDR2 sequences are LNHDA and SQIVND (reference sequence). This CDR3 is built from 12 residues. In DNA, the CDR3 is TGTGCCAGTAGTATAACTAGCGGGAGGTTGTTCTTC. This encodes CASSITSGRLFF.

The chain recombines TRBV28 with TRBJ2-1; 12 nucleotides align to TRBD2. After removal of 7 bases from V and 0 bases from J, the junction contained 10 bases not matched to a gene. CDR3 length equals 18 residues. Germline assignment: CDR1 MDHEN and CDR2 SYDVKM. The CDR3 sequence: CASTGLAGRVSSYNEQFF. CDR3 bases: TGTGCCAGCACGGGACTAGCGGGCAGAGTCAGCTCCTACAATGAGCAGTTCTTC.

The chain is built from TRBV28 and TRBJ1-1; D gene ambiguous. Germline V lookup: CDR1 MDHEN, CDR2 SYDVKM. The CDR3 runs to 12 residues. The V end was cut by 6 bases, the J end by 4 bases, with 9 bases between. The chain's CDR3 is CASRPVGTEAFF. CDR3 nucleotide sequence: TGTGCCAGCAGACCCGTAGGCACTGAAGCTTTCTTT. The full variable domain, rest sourced from reference TRBV28 and TRBJ1-1, is DVKVTQSSRYLVKRTGEKVFLECVQDMDHENMFWYRQDPGLGLRLIYFSYDVKMKEKGDIPEGYSVSREKKERFSLILESASTNQTSMYLCASRPVGTEAFFGQGTRLTVV.

The chain combines TRBV7-9 with TRBJ1-3, with D unresolved. The CDR3 length is 15 residues. Germline CDR1 SEHNR, CDR2 FQNEAQ (reference sequence). The germline V and J ends were trimmed by 4 bases and 3 bases, with 13 bases remaining between them. The CDR3 DNA sequence: TGTGCCAGCAGCTCAGGACCGACCATTGGAAACACCATATATTTT. Encoded protein: CASSSGPTIGNTIYF.

The rearrangement links TRBV19 to TRBJ1-5, with 8 bases that match TRBD1. CDR3 size: 14 residues. Germline V gene sequence: CDR1 LNHDA, CDR2 SQIVND (reference sequence). V shed 6 bases and J 2 bases; nucleotides not matched to a gene: 3. The DNA of the CDR3 is TGTGCCAGTAGGATACAGGGGGGCAATCAGCCCCAGCATTTT. Amino acid sequence: CASRIQGGNQPQHF. Full variable domain (remainder filled in from reference TRBV19 and TRBJ1-5): DGGITQSPKYLFRKEGQNVTLSCEQNLNHDAMYWYRQDPGQGLRLIYYSQIVNDFQKGDIAEGYSVSREKKESFPLTVTSAQKNPTAFYLCASRIQGGNQPQHFGDGTRLSIL.

The rearrangement uses TRBV18 and TRBJ1-4, with TRBD1 as a possible D gene (6 bases). The CDR3 covers 16 residues. V lost 4 bases and J 0 bases, leaving 12 bases between the germline ends. The germline V gene encodes CDR1 KGHSH and CDR2 LQKENI. The CDR3 here is CASSQSQGATNEKLFF. The CDR3 DNA reads TGTGCCAGCTCACAATCACAGGGTGCAACTAATGAAAAACTGTTTTTT. Based on the CDR3 plus reference TRBV18 and TRBJ1-4, the full variable domain is NAGVMQNPRHLVRRRGQEARLRCSPMKGHSHVYWYRQLPEEGLKFMVYLQKENIIDESGMPKERFSAEFPKEGPSILRIQQVVRGDSAAYFCASSQSQGATNEKLFFGSGTQLSVL.

The chain carries TRBV29-1 and TRBJ1-5; possible D gene TRBD1, 6 bases. CDR3 length: 15 amino acids. From germline, CDR1 is SQVTM and CDR2 ANQGSEA. Trimming pared 6 bases from V and 0 bases from J, leaving 15 bases between. The CDR3 loop is CSVGLQGYSNQPQHF. CDR3 DNA sequence: TGCAGCGTGGGTCTACAGGGATATAGCAATCAGCCCCAGCATTTT.

J is TRBJ2-3 and V is TRBV2, with D perhaps matching TRBD2 (6 bases). The CDR3 runs 11 residues. V shed 6 bases and J shed 5 bases, with 6 bases lying between them. The germline V gene encodes CDR1 SNHLY and CDR2 FYNNEI. The CDR3 region is CASRGLDTQYF. In nucleotides, the CDR3 is TGTGCCAGCAGGGGACTAGATACGCAGTATTTT.

The gene calls are TRBV7-9 and TRBJ2-7, with D perhaps TRBD1 or TRBD2 (7 bases each). V was pared by 5 bases and J by 5 bases, with 16 bases between. The CDR3 has 14 amino acids. The V gene's germline CDR1 is SEHNR and CDR2 FQNEAQ (reference sequence). This CDR3 is CASSHRQGGNEQYF. The CDR3 nucleotides are TGTGCCAGCAGCCACCGACAGGGAGGGAACGAGCAGTACTTC.

The CDR3 DNA is TGTGCCAGTAGTAACCCGGGACTACCTATCTCCTACAATGAGCAGTTCTTC. This gives the protein CASSNPGLPISYNEQFF. The rearrangement uses TRBV19 and TRBJ2-1; 7 bases align to TRBD2. The CDR3 runs to 17 residues. Germline V gene lookup returns CDR1 LNHDA and CDR2 SQIVND (reference sequence). Germline trimming cut 4 bases from V and 0 bases from J; bases unmatched to any gene: 9.

V is TRBV28 and J is TRBJ1-1, with D perhaps matching TRBD1 (6 bases). The CDR3 contains 11 residues. Trimming pared 6 bases from V and 7 bases from J, leaving 9 bases between. Germline V gene lookup returns CDR1 MDHEN and CDR2 SYDVKM. The CDR3 loop reads CASSGGGEAFF. In DNA, the CDR3 is TGTGCCAGCAGCGGGGGCGGTGAAGCTTTCTTT. The variable domain in full, completed from reference TRBV28 and TRBJ1-1, reads DVKVTQSSRYLVKRTGEKVFLECVQDMDHENMFWYRQDPGLGLRLIYFSYDVKMKEKGDIPEGYSVSREKKERFSLILESASTNQTSMYLCASSGGGEAFFGQGTRLTVV.

This clone came up a few times. V and J are TRBV7-9 and TRBJ1-4; 8 bases align to TRBD1. Looked up from germline, CDR1 is SEHNR and CDR2 is FQNEAQ (reference sequence). The CDR3 is made up of 13 amino acids. The V and J ends lost 8 bases and 6 bases, in that order; junction bases with no gene match: 5. CDR3 sequence reads: CASQGQADEKLFF. The CDR3, as DNA: TGTGCCAGCCAGGGACAGGCCGATGAAAAACTGTTTTTT.

CDR3 sequence: CASSLAQSRETQYF. CDR3 nucleotide sequence: TGCGCCAGCAGCTTGGCTCAGAGCAGGGAGACCCAGTACTTC. J is TRBJ2-5 and V is TRBV5-1; D unresolved. Germline loops: CDR1 SGHRS, CDR2 YFSETQ. V lost 0 bases, J lost 5 bases, and 11 bases lay in between. The length of the CDR3 is 14 residues.

The rearrangement joins TRBV18 to TRBJ2-1; the D gene is possibly TRBD1 (5 bases). This CDR3 region has 13 residues. V was trimmed by 2 bases and J by 7 bases, leaving 9 bases between them. Germline V lookup: CDR1 KGHSH, CDR2 LQKENI. The CDR3 reads CASSPGAANEQFF. The DNA of the CDR3 is TGTGCCAGCTCACCAGGGGCAGCTAATGAGCAGTTCTTC.

V and J are TRBV18 and TRBJ2-3, with D possibly TRBD2 on 5 matching bases. CDR3 length equals 13 residues. Germline values: CDR1 KGHSH, CDR2 LQKENI. V was shortened by 4 bases and J by 7 bases, with 12 bases between the two germline ends. The CDR3, as DNA: TGTGCCAGCTCACTGGACTTAGCCCATACGCAGTATTTT. Translating gives CASSLDLAHTQYF.

The CDR3 sequence: CASSGLRGAGVYNEQFF. DNA of the CDR3: TGTGCCAGCAGTGGGCTAAGGGGGGCGGGAGTTTACAATGAGCAGTTCTTC. This chain joins TRBV6-1 and TRBJ2-1; weak D call: TRBD2 (7 bases). This CDR3 contains 17 residues. With 4 bases removed from V and 4 bases from J, the gap between germline ends came to 20 bases. CDR1 is MNHNS and CDR2 is SASEGT in the germline V gene.